This record covers a single T cell receptor (beta chain). Donors likely had unrecorded immune exposures despite being nominally healthy when sampled. Vbeta (60) and Jbeta (13) primers were used in the PCR. Some clones are missing from TCRdb's copy, which holds only in-frame ones; the method was immunoSEQ multiplex PCR. The repertoire holds 150,000 to 250,000 clones, 82% seen once, with 6.5% in the top ten. The V and J ends lost 6 bases and 8 bases, in that order; junction bases with no gene match: 8. CDR3 length: 13 residues. Looked up from germline, CDR1 is SQVTM and CDR2 is ANQGSEA. The data belong to a study of cytomegalovirus exposure and HLA in healthy donors.

V is TRBV29-1 and J is TRBJ1-4; TRBD1 matches 8 bases. The sample comprised PBMCs. This TCR came from a woman aged 45-59 years in good health and CMV-seropositive. CDR3 amino acids: CSVEDRVLEKLFF. DNA for the CDR3: TGCAGCGTGGAGGACAGGGTGTTAGAAAAACTGTTTTTT.